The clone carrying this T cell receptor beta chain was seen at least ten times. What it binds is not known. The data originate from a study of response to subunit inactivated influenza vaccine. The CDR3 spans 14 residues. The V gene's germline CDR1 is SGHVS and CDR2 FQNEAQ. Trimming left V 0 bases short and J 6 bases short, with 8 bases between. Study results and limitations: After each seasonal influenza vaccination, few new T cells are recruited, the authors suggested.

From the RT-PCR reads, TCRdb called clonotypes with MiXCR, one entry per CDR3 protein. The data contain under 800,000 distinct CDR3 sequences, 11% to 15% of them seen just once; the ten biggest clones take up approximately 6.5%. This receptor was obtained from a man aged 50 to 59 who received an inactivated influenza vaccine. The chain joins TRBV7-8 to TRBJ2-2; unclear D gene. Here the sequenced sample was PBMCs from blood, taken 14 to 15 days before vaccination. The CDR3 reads CASSLAFLSGELFF. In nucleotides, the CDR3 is TGTGCCAGCAGCTTAGCGTTCCTGTCCGGGGAGCTGTTTTTT.